A selection of T cell receptor beta chains follows, all from one sample in a study of PD-L1 blockade in urothelial cancer. The protocol was immunoSEQ multiplex PCR, while the TCRdb copy is restricted to in-frame clones and leaves out a portion. The data contain roughly 50,000 clones, around 85% of them seen just once; the ten biggest clones take up about 15%. This material consisted of PBMCs, taken around atezolizumab (anti-PD-L1) treatment. Receptors were obtained from a woman aged 60-75 years with urothelial cancer. The CDR3 runs from the conserved cysteine through the conserved F or W. The order of the fields is clone size, D gene, V gene, J gene, CDR3 protein, CDR3 DNA. D genes are given only for firm matches. Rows may omit the clone size; those that give it use once, few, many or a size class.

clone_size: -; d_call: -; v_call: TRBV2; j_call: TRBJ1-6; cdr3_aa: CASSTGSSYNSPLHF; cdr3_nt: TGTGCCAGCAGTACAGGAAGCTCCTATAATTCACCCCTCCACTTT
clone_size: -; d_call: -; v_call: TRBV10-3; j_call: TRBJ2-2; cdr3_aa: CAILEGGLNTGELFF; cdr3_nt: TGTGCCATCCTTGAGGGCGGACTGAACACCGGGGAGCTGTTTTTT
clone_size: -; d_call: -; v_call: TRBV5-1; j_call: TRBJ2-3; cdr3_aa: CASSPISPGLSTDTQYF; cdr3_nt: TGCGCCAGCAGCCCTATTTCTCCGGGACTCTCCACAGATACGCAGTATTTT
clone_size: -; d_call: TRBD2; v_call: TRBV7-2; j_call: TRBJ2-1; cdr3_aa: CASSLDAGGHNNEQFF; cdr3_nt: TGTGCCAGCAGCTTAGACGCGGGAGGACATAACAATGAGCAGTTCTTC
clone_size: -; d_call: -; v_call: TRBV28; j_call: TRBJ1-1; cdr3_aa: CASSPGLGTEAFF; cdr3_nt: TGTGCCAGCAGTCCAGGGTTAGGCACTGAAGCTTTCTTT
clone_size: -; d_call: -; v_call: TRBV5-1; j_call: TRBJ1-5; cdr3_aa: CASSPMGPDQPQHF; cdr3_nt: TGCGCCAGCAGCCCGATGGGGCCCGATCAGCCCCAGCATTTT
clone_size: -; d_call: TRBD1; v_call: TRBV5-4; j_call: TRBJ1-2; cdr3_aa: CASSFGTGVDYGYTF; cdr3_nt: TGTGCCAGCAGCTTCGGGACAGGGGTAGACTATGGCTACACCTTC
clone_size: -; d_call: -; v_call: TRBV14; j_call: TRBJ2-7; cdr3_aa: CASSQDRAGYYEQYF; cdr3_nt: TGTGCCAGCAGCCAAGATCGGGCGGGCTACTACGAGCAGTACTTC
clone_size: few; d_call: TRBD2; v_call: TRBV10-3; j_call: TRBJ2-7; cdr3_aa: CAISGTSGAREQYF; cdr3_nt: TGTGCCATCAGTGGGACTAGCGGGGCGCGCGAGCAGTACTTC
clone_size: -; d_call: -; v_call: TRBV7-9; j_call: TRBJ2-1; cdr3_aa: CASSARASLNEQFF; cdr3_nt: TGTGCCAGCAGCGCGAGGGCTAGCCTGAATGAGCAGTTCTTC
clone_size: many; d_call: TRBD2; v_call: TRBV27; j_call: TRBJ2-5; cdr3_aa: CASSRGGWETQYF; cdr3_nt: TGTGCCAGCAGTCGGGGGGGCTGGGAGACCCAGTACTTC
clone_size: once; d_call: -; v_call: TRBV27; j_call: TRBJ2-5; cdr3_aa: CASSSFLGFETQYF; cdr3_nt: TGTGCCAGCAGTTCCTTCCTCGGGTTCGAGACCCAGTACTTC
clone_size: -; d_call: -; v_call: TRBV27; j_call: TRBJ2-7; cdr3_aa: CASSRDSPYEQYF; cdr3_nt: TGTGCCAGCAGTCGGGACTCCCCCTACGAGCAGTACTTC
clone_size: -; d_call: -; v_call: TRBV11-2; j_call: TRBJ1-3; cdr3_aa: CASSYSGGTSGNTIYF; cdr3_nt: TGTGCCAGCAGCTATAGTGGGGGGACCTCTGGAAACACCATATATTTT
clone_size: -; d_call: -; v_call: TRBV5-6; j_call: TRBJ1-2; cdr3_aa: CASSLQGLIPTF; cdr3_nt: TGTGCCAGCAGCTTACAGGGCCTGATTCCCACCTTC
clone_size: -; d_call: TRBD2; v_call: TRBV7-2; j_call: TRBJ2-3; cdr3_aa: CASSFLFGGAADTQYF; cdr3_nt: TGTGCCAGCAGCTTCCTGTTCGGGGGGGCCGCAGATACGCAGTATTTT
clone_size: -; d_call: -; v_call: TRBV6-5; j_call: TRBJ2-5; cdr3_aa: CASSYGWAEETQYF; cdr3_nt: TGTGCCAGCAGTTATGGGTGGGCAGAAGAGACCCAGTACTTC
clone_size: -; d_call: -; v_call: TRBV7-2; j_call: TRBJ2-7; cdr3_aa: CASSPPLRVYEQYF; cdr3_nt: TGTGCCAGCAGCCCCCCCCTGAGGGTCTACGAGCAGTACTTC
clone_size: -; d_call: TRBD2; v_call: TRBV9; j_call: TRBJ2-1; cdr3_aa: CASSEAGGVNEQFF; cdr3_nt: TGTGCCAGCAGCGAGGCGGGAGGGGTAAATGAGCAGTTCTTC
clone_size: once; d_call: -; v_call: TRBV6-5; j_call: TRBJ1-3; cdr3_aa: CASSYSGGSGNTIYF; cdr3_nt: TGTGCCAGCAGTTACTCCGGGGGGTCGGGAAACACCATATATTTT
clone_size: -; d_call: -; v_call: TRBV5-1; j_call: TRBJ1-4; cdr3_aa: CASSWGRRGEKLFF; cdr3_nt: TGCGCCAGCAGTTGGGGCAGGAGAGGTGAAAAACTGTTTTTT
clone_size: -; d_call: TRBD1; v_call: TRBV5-4; j_call: TRBJ2-1; cdr3_aa: CASSRDSGGNEQFF; cdr3_nt: TGTGCCAGCAGCCGTGACTCAGGGGGCAATGAGCAGTTCTTC